Presented here are 18 T cell receptor beta chains from one specimen sequenced in a study of CXCR3-negative and CXCR3-positive naive CD8 T cells. UMI-labeled 5' RACE TRB cDNA libraries were prepared from the cells. TCRdb reworked the 5' RACE reads into one entry per CDR3 protein, no DNA. This table lists about 23,000 distinct CDR3 sequences. Input material: memory CD8+ T cells from blood. The receptors originated from a human donor in good health. Some clones in this sample may be carry-over from other donors' samples.

The chain uses TRBV5-4 and TRBJ2-1; TCRdb gives TRBD1 as the D gene, but with no DNA this cannot be confirmed. The CDR3 is 15 amino acids. Germline V gives CDR1 SGHNT, CDR2 YYREEE (reference sequence). Here the CDR3 reads CASSLWDRGRNEQFF.

V usage is TRBV5-1 and J usage is TRBJ1-6. CDR3 length equals 14 residues. Germline V gene sequence: CDR1 SGHRS, CDR2 YFSETQ. CDR3: CASSLGLSDSPLHF.

This chain links TRBV20-1 with TRBJ2-1. Germline V lookup: CDR1 DFQATT, CDR2 SNEGSKA (reference sequence). This CDR3 contains 12 residues. CDR3 sequence reads: CSARDTDLAQFF.

The CDR3 loop is CASSPGLADEQFF. The chain combines TRBV7-6 with TRBJ2-1; TCRdb gives TRBD2 as the D gene, but with no DNA this cannot be confirmed. The CDR3 runs 13 residues. CDR1 is SGHVS, CDR2 FNYEAQ, per germline.

This rearrangement joins TRBV6-2 or TRBV6-3 to TRBJ2-2; TCRdb's assignment of TRBD1 cannot be checked, as there is no DNA. Per germline, CDR1 MNHEY and CDR2 SVGEGT. The CDR3 is 14 residues long. CDR3 amino acids: CASKSGQGLGELFF.

V is TRBV6-4 and J is TRBJ1-1; TCRdb gives TRBD1 as the D gene, but with no DNA this cannot be confirmed. The germline V gene encodes CDR1 MRHNA and CDR2 SNTAGT. CDR3 length: 14 residues. The CDR3 loop is CASSDGTGQAKAFF.

The rearrangement joins TRBV30 to TRBJ1-3. The CDR3 runs to 11 residues. Germline CDR1 and CDR2: GTSNPN and SVGIG (reference sequence). Here the CDR3 reads CAWGYGNTIYF.

This rearrangement joins TRBV6-2 or TRBV6-3 to TRBJ2-5; TCRdb's assignment of TRBD2 cannot be checked, as there is no DNA. Germline assignment: CDR1 MNHEY and CDR2 SVGEGT. This CDR3 contains 15 residues. The CDR3 here is CASSYSQAGRETQYF.

This clonotype is medium-sized by frequency. V and J are TRBV28 and TRBJ1-1; checking the TCRdb D call of TRBD1 is not possible without DNA. Germline loops: CDR1 MDHEN, CDR2 SYDVKM. CDR3 length equals 17 residues. The CDR3: CASSLPLTGTGDTEAFF.

The rearrangement joins TRBV10-3 to TRBJ2-1. The CDR3 contains 13 residues. CDR1 is ENHRY and CDR2 is SYGVKD in the germline V gene. CDR3 in amino acids: CAIRDSSYNEQFF.

Here the CDR3 reads CASRPVTSYEQYF. The V and J genes are TRBV28 and TRBJ2-7. Looked up from germline, CDR1 is MDHEN and CDR2 is SYDVKM. The CDR3 is 13 amino acids.

The chain joins TRBV4-2 to TRBJ1-1; the D call of TRBD1 rests on TCRdb alone, since no DNA is present to check it. CDR1 is LGHNA, CDR2 YNFKEQ, per germline. The CDR3 runs to 15 residues. The CDR3 sequence: CASSQDWQGYTEAFF.

According to its frequency, this clonotype is large (0.1 to 1%). The chain uses TRBV14 and TRBJ1-1; TCRdb picks TRBD1, but there is no DNA to check that call. The germline gives CDR1 SGHDN, CDR2 FVKESK. CDR3 length: 15 amino acids. CDR3 region: CASSQDEGEIAEAFF.

The J gene is TRBJ2-1, the V gene TRBV6-2 or TRBV6-3; the TCRdb call, TRBD1, lacks DNA for checking. The CDR3 sequence is 19 residues long. Per the germline V gene, CDR1 is MNHEY and CDR2 is SVGEGT. CDR3 in amino acids: CASSYSSSSTGTSYNEQFF.

This rearrangement joins TRBV7-2 to TRBJ1-1; TCRdb designates TRBD1, a call that cannot be tested without DNA. Per the germline V gene, CDR1 is SGHTA and CDR2 is FQGNSA. The CDR3 has 13 residues. The CDR3 spells CASSPTGLGEAFF. Full variable domain (remainder filled in from reference TRBV7-2 and TRBJ1-1): GAGVSQSPSNKVTEKGKDVELRCDPISGHTALYWYRQSLGQGLEFLIYFQGNSAPDKSGLPSDRFSAERTGGSVSTLTIQRTQQEDSAVYLCASSPTGLGEAFFGQGTRLTVV.

The chain carries TRBV12-3 or TRBV12-4 and TRBJ2-2; TCRdb outputs TRBD2, but without DNA this stays unchecked. There are 16 residues in the CDR3. CDR3 sequence: CASSPLGGSSTGELFF.

The chain uses TRBV12-3 or TRBV12-4 and TRBJ2-5. This CDR3 spans 12 amino acids. The CDR3 is CASTDGQETQYF.

The chain has TRBV29-1 and TRBJ2-2; TCRdb's D gene call, TRBD1, goes unchecked for lack of DNA. Germline loops: CDR1 SQVTM, CDR2 ANQGSEA. This CDR3 spans 12 amino acids. CDR3 region: CSVATGAGELFF.